The 3 T cell receptor beta chains listed next were all sequenced from one sample in a study of blood T cells in healthy people across ages. Sample-barcoded 5' priming and a J-beta primer mix drove a second PCR of about 7 to 11 cycles. Each CDR3 protein gets one entry after TCRdb re-called the 5' RACE reads with MiXCR. This table holds around 900,000 distinct CDR3 sequences, about 30% found once. Sequenced material: blood. Receptor source: a woman older than 75 in good health.

This clonotype occurred a few times. The chain carries TRBV6-6 and TRBJ1-1; D perhaps matches TRBD1 (5 bases). Trimming took off 5 bases at V and 6 bases at J, with 19 bases between the two ends. Germline-derived CDR1 and CDR2 are MNHNY and SVGAGI (reference sequence). The CDR3 loop spans 15 amino acids. The CDR3 region has the DNA TGTGCCAGCAGTAAAACGACAGCAAGTAACCCTGAAGCTTTCTTT. Its protein product is CASSKTTASNPEAFF.

This clonotype has more than one count but fewer than ten. The J gene is TRBJ1-4, the V gene TRBV2, with D tentatively TRBD1 (6 bases). Between the trimmed V and J ends, which lost 0 bases and 0 bases, there was a span of 8 bases. The germline gives CDR1 SNHLY, CDR2 FYNNEI. The CDR3 has 16 amino acids. This CDR3 reads CASSEARTATNEKLFF. In DNA, the CDR3 is TGTGCCAGCAGTGAAGCGCGGACAGCAACTAATGAAAAACTGTTTTTT.

This rearrangement joins TRBV6-2 or TRBV6-3 to TRBJ1-1; 8 bases align to TRBD1. CDR1 and CDR2 from the germline V gene are MNHEY and SVGEGT. The CDR3 is 17 residues long. J gave up 1 base and V 6 bases, and 13 bases lay outside the gene matches. In nucleotides, the CDR3 is TGTGCCAGCAGCCGGGACAGGCTTACCCCTCAGAACACTGAAGCTTTCTTT. Translation gives CASSRDRLTPQNTEAFF.